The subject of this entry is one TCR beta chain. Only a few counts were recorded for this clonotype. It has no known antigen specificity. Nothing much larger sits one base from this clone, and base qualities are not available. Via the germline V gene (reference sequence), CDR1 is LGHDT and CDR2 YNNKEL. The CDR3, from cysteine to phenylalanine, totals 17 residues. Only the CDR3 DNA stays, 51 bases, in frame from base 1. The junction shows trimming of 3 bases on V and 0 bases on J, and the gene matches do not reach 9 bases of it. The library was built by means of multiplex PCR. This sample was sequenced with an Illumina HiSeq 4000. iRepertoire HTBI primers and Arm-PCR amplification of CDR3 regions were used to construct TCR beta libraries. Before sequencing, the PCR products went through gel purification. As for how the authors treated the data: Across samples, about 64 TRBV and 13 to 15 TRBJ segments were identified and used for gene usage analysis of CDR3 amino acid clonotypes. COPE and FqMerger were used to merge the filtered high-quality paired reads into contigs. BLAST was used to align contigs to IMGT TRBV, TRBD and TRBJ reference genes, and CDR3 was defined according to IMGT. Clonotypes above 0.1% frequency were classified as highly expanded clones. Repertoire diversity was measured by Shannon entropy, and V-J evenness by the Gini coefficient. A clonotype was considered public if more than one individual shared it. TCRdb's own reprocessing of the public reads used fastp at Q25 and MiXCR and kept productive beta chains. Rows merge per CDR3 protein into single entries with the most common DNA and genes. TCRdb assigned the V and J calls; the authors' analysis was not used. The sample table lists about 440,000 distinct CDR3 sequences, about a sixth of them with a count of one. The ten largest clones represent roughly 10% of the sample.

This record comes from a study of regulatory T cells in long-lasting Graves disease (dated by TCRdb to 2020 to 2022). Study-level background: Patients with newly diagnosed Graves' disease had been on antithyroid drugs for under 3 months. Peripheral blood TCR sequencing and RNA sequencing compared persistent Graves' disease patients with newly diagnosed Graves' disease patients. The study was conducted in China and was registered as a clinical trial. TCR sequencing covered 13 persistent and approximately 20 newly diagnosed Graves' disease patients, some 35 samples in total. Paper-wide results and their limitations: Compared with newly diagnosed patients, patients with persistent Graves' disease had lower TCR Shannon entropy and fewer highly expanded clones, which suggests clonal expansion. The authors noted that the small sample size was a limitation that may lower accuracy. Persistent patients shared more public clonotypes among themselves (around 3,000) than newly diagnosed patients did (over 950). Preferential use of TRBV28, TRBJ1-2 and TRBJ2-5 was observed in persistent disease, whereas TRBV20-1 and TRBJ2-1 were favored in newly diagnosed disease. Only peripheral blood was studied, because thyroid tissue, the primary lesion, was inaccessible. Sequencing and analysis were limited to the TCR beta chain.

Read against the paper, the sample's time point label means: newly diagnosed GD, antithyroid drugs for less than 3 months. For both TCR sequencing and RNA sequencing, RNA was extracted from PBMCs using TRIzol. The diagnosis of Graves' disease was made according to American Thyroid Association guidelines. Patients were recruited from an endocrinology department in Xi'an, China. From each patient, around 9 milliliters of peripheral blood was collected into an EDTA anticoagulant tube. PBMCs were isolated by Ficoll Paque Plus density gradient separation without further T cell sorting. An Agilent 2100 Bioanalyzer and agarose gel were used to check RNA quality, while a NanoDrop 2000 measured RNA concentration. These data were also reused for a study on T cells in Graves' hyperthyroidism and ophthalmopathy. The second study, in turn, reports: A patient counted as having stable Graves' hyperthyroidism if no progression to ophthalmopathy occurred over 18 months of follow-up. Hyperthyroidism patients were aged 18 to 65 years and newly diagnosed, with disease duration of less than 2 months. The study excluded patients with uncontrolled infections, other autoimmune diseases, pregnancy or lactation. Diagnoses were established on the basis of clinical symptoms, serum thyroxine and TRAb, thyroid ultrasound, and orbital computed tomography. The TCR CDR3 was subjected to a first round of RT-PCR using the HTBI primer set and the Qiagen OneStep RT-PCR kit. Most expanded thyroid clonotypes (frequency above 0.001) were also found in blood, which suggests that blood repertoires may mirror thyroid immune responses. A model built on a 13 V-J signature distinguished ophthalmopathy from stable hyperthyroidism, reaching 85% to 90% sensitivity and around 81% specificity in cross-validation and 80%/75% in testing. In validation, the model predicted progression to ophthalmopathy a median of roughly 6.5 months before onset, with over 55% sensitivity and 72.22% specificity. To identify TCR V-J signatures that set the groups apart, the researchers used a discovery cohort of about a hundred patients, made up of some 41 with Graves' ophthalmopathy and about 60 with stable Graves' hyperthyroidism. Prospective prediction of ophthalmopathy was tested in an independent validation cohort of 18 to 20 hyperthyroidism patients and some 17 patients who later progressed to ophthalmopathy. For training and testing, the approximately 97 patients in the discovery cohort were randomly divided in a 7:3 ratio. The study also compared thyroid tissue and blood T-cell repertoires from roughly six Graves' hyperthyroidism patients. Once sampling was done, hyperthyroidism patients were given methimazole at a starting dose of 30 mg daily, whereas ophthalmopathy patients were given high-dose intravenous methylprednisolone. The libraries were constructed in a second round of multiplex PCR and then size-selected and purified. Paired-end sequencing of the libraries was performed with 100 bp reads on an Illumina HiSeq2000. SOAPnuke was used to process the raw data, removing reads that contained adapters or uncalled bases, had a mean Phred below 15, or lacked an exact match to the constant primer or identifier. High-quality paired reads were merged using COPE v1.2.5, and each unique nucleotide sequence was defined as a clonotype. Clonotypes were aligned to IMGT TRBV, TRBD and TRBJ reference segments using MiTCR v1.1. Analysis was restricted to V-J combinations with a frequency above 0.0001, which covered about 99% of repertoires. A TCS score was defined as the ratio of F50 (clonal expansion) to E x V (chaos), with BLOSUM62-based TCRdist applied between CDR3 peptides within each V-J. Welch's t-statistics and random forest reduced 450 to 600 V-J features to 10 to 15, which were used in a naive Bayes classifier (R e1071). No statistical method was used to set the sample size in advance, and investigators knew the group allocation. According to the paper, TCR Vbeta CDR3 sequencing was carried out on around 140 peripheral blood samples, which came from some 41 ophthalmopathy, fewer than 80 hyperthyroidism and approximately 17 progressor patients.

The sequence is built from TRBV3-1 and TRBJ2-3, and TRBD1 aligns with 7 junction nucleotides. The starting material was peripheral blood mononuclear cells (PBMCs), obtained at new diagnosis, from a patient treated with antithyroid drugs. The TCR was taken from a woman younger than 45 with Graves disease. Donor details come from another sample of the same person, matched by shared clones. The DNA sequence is TGTGCCAGCAGCCAGCCCGACAGGGAATTTAGCACAGATACGCAGTATTTT. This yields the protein CASSQPDREFSTDTQYF.